Shown below are 6 T cell receptor beta chains from a single sample sequenced in a study of blood T cell repertoires in COVID-19. The method was immunoSEQ multiplex PCR; TCRdb's version includes in-frame clones alone and lacks a portion of them. The data contain some 21,000 clones, approximately 84% of them singletons. Source material: peripheral blood. All receptors derive from a man over 45 with active COVID-19.

This rearrangement joins TRBV7-9 to TRBJ2-5, with TRBD2 matching 8 bases. This CDR3 comprises 15 residues. Germline CDR1 reads SEHNR; CDR2 reads FQNEAQ (reference sequence). Trimming cost V 2 bases and J 5 bases; bases outside gene matches: 7. In nucleotides, the CDR3 is TGTGCCAGCAGCTTATCTCGGGGGGGCTGGGAGACCCAGTACTTC. Its protein product is CASSLSRGGWETQYF.

This clone occurred a few times. The chain couples TRBV5-1 to TRBJ2-5; 7 positions match TRBD2. Looked up from germline, CDR1 is SGHRS and CDR2 is YFSETQ. The V segment lost 4 bases and the J segment 4 bases; nucleotides outside the gene matches: 10. This CDR3 contains 15 residues. The DNA of the CDR3 is TGCGCCAGCAGCGGGGGGGACCCAGGACCAGAGACCCAGTACTTC. This sequence encodes CASSGGDPGPETQYF.

V and J are TRBV30 and TRBJ2-2; TRBD1 aligns across 8 bases. The CDR3 runs 15 residues. Germline CDR1 reads GTSNPN; CDR2 reads SVGIG (reference sequence). Losses at the gene ends were 2 bases for V and 8 bases for J; bases not matched to a gene: 10. The CDR3 DNA sequence: TGTGCCTGGAGTCCAGCGACAGGGGCGGTGGGGGAGCTGTTTTTT. Translation: CAWSPATGAVGELFF.

V is TRBV10-1 and J is TRBJ1-6; D is uncertain. Looked up from germline, CDR1 is WNHNN and CDR2 is SYGVQD (reference sequence). Trimming stripped 6 bases from V and 13 bases from J, with 13 bases between. The CDR3 runs 12 residues. This CDR3 reads CASSLTGEPLHF. Here the CDR3 DNA reads TGCGCCAGCAGCCTGACCGGGGAGCCCCTCCACTTT.

This chain links TRBV6-1 with TRBJ1-6; D may be TRBD1 (5 bases). The CDR3 contains 17 residues. V was clipped by 4 bases and J by 7 bases, with 20 bases between them. Looked up from germline, CDR1 is MNHNS and CDR2 is SASEGT. Here the CDR3 DNA reads TGTGCCAGCAGTGTAGGCACCCACGCAGGGAACAATTCACCCCTCCACTTT. Residues: CASSVGTHAGNNSPLHF.

The genes are TRBV5-1 and TRBJ1-2, with TRBD1 identical over 7 bases. CDR1 and CDR2 (germline): SGHRS, YFSETQ. Trimming at V came to 4 bases and at J to 2 bases, leaving 5 bases not matched to a gene. This CDR3 has 14 residues. The CDR3 nucleotides are TGCGCCAGCAGCCACGACAGGGCCAACTATGGCTACACCTTC. Translated: CASSHDRANYGYTF. Full variable domain (outside the CDR3, taken from reference TRBV5-1 and TRBJ1-2): KAGVTQTPRYLIKTRGQQVTLSCSPISGHRSVSWYQQTPGQGLQFLFEYFSETQRNKGNFPGRFSGRQFSNSRSEMNVSTLELGDSALYLCASSHDRANYGYTFGSGTRLTVV.